These 14 T cell receptor beta chains were all obtained from the same sample, sequenced in a study of identical twins. TCRdb passed the 5' RACE reads through MiXCR, listing each CDR3 protein once. In the table there are roughly 720,000 distinct CDR3 sequences, 18% of which are singletons. These data are also associated with another study on T cells expressing NK-cell markers.

Material for sequencing was PBMCs. The receptors were gathered from a woman aged 18-29 years in good health.

This clonotype was detected a few times. This chain uses TRBV12-3 or TRBV12-4 with TRBJ2-2, with 8 nucleotides matching TRBD1. V lost 6 bases, J lost 6 bases, and 6 bases stayed unmatched. This CDR3 is 14 amino acids long. Written as DNA, the CDR3 is TGTGCCAGCAGGTGGACGGGACAGGCCGGGGAGCTGTTTTTT. Translating it yields CASRWTGQAGELFF.

Written as DNA, the CDR3 is TGTGCCAGCAGTATTAGCGGGGGGGCCCTAAATGAGCAGTTCTTC. Translating gives CASSISGGALNEQFF. V gene TRBV6-4 combines with J gene TRBJ2-1; 11 bases align to TRBD2. CDR3 length: 15 residues. Germline CDR1 MRHNA, CDR2 SNTAGT. V gave up 5 bases and J gave up 7 bases; unmatched junction bases: 7.

The chain is built from TRBV7-9 and TRBJ1-4; D may be TRBD1 (6 bases). V was cut by 3 bases and J by 5 bases, with 10 bases left in between. Germline V gene sequence: CDR1 SEHNR, CDR2 FQNEAQ (reference sequence). This CDR3 is built from 14 residues. This chain's CDR3 is CASSFGQGNEKLFF. CDR3 bases: TGTGCCAGCAGCTTTGGCCAGGGGAATGAAAAACTGTTTTTT.

Only a few counts were recorded for this clonotype. The chain employs TRBV29-1 and TRBJ2-1; D might be TRBD2 (6 bases). Looked up from germline, CDR1 is SQVTM and CDR2 is ANQGSEA. The CDR3 is made up of 14 amino acids. Trimming left V 6 bases short and J 8 bases short, with 20 bases between. CDR3 in amino acids: CSVRLGGVPYEQFF. For the CDR3, the DNA is TGCAGCGTAAGATTGGGCGGGGTCCCGTATGAGCAGTTCTTC.

The chain has TRBV5-1 and TRBJ2-1; D not certain. Germline V gives CDR1 SGHRS, CDR2 YFSETQ. V lost 4 bases and J lost 0, with 14 bases in between. This CDR3 comprises 16 residues. In DNA, the CDR3 is TGCGCCAGCAGCCCGGAAGGTTTTAGCTCCTACAATGAGCAGTTCTTC. Its protein product is CASSPEGFSSYNEQFF.

The CDR3 DNA is TGTGCCAGCAGCCAAGGGAAGGGACTAGCGGTTCAAGAGACCCAGTACTTC. Its protein is CASSQGKGLAVQETQYF. V and J are TRBV3-1 and TRBJ2-5, with 11 bases fitting TRBD2. After removal of 1 base from V and 2 bases from J, the junction contained 6 bases not matched to a gene. The CDR3 extends over 17 amino acids. The germline V gene has CDR1 LGHDT and CDR2 YNNKEL (reference sequence).

The chain carries TRBV5-1 and TRBJ2-2, with D possibly TRBD2 on 5 matching bases. Germline V gene lookup returns CDR1 SGHRS and CDR2 YFSETQ. The ends were cut back, 0 bases at V and 3 bases at J, with 9 bases in the middle. The CDR3 is made up of 15 amino acids. The CDR3 region has the DNA TGCGCCAGCAGCTTGGTTGTGGGAGACACCGGGGAGCTGTTTTTT. This encodes CASSLVVGDTGELFF.

This clonotype was recorded a few times. The chain employs TRBV5-1 and TRBJ2-2; TRBD2 might be the D (6 bases). This CDR3 contains 17 residues. Trimming removed 6 bases at V and 2 bases at J, with 20 bases between. Germline V gene sequence: CDR1 SGHRS, CDR2 YFSETQ. DNA of the CDR3: TGCGCCAGCAACCACGGGCGGCGGGACCGTAACACCGGGGAGCTGTTTTTT. It codes for CASNHGRRDRNTGELFF.

J is TRBJ2-7 and V is TRBV5-1; 9 bases match TRBD2. The germline V gene encodes CDR1 SGHRS and CDR2 YFSETQ. The CDR3 sequence is 16 residues long. V trimming: 4 bases; J trimming: 1 base; junction bases outside the gene matches: 9. This CDR3 reads CASSADPGLASYEQYF. In DNA form, the CDR3 reads TGCGCCAGCAGCGCCGATCCGGGACTAGCTTCCTACGAGCAGTACTTC.

This clonotype was detected only a few times. The chain couples TRBV12-5 to TRBJ2-3, with TRBD1 identical over 10 bases. The CDR3 extends over 14 amino acids. Germline V gene data show CDR1 as LGHNT and CDR2 as FRNRAP. Unmatched junction bases numbered 4, after V lost 6 bases and J lost 4 bases. The CDR3 bases are TGTGCTAGTGGCGCCGGACAGGGGGCAGATACGCAGTATTTT. It codes for CASGAGQGADTQYF.

V usage is TRBV7-9 and J usage is TRBJ2-7; tentatively, D is TRBD1 or TRBD2 (7 bases each). V lost 7 bases and J 3 bases, leaving 22 bases between the germline ends. From germline, CDR1 is SEHNR and CDR2 FQNEAQ (reference sequence). The CDR3 is 16 residues long. The CDR3 DNA reads as TGTGCCAGCAATCTGGGGAGCGGGGACAGCTTCTACGAGCAGTACTTC. Amino acid sequence: CASNLGSGDSFYEQYF.

This clonotype has more than one count but fewer than ten. The chain carries TRBV12-3 or TRBV12-4 and TRBJ2-1, with 10 bases matching TRBD2. CDR3 length: 15 amino acids. V gave up 7 bases and J gave up 2 bases; unmatched junction bases: 5. In DNA, the CDR3 is TGTGCCAGCACTGACAGCGGGGGGGCCTACAATGAGCAGTTCTTC. Amino acid sequence: CASTDSGGAYNEQFF.

Only a few counts were recorded for this clonotype. The rearrangement joins TRBV7-8 to TRBJ2-7; D is possibly TRBD1 (6 bases). Trimming pared 5 bases from V and 5 bases from J, leaving 19 bases between. The germline V gene encodes CDR1 SGHVS and CDR2 FQNEAQ. The CDR3 length is 15 residues. The DNA of the CDR3 is TGTGCCAGCAGCCGACGTCCGACAGGTGACCACGAGCAGTACTTC. Its translation is CASSRRPTGDHEQYF.

This rearrangement joins TRBV7-9 to TRBJ2-3, with a weak D call TRBD2 (6 bases). The germline V and J ends were trimmed by 0 bases and 9 bases, with 13 bases remaining between them. The length of the CDR3 is 14 residues. Germline assignment: CDR1 SEHNR and CDR2 FQNEAQ (reference sequence). This CDR3 reads CASSLAGGGNTQYF. CDR3 DNA sequence: TGTGCCAGCAGCTTAGCGGGTGGCGGGAACACGCAGTATTTT.